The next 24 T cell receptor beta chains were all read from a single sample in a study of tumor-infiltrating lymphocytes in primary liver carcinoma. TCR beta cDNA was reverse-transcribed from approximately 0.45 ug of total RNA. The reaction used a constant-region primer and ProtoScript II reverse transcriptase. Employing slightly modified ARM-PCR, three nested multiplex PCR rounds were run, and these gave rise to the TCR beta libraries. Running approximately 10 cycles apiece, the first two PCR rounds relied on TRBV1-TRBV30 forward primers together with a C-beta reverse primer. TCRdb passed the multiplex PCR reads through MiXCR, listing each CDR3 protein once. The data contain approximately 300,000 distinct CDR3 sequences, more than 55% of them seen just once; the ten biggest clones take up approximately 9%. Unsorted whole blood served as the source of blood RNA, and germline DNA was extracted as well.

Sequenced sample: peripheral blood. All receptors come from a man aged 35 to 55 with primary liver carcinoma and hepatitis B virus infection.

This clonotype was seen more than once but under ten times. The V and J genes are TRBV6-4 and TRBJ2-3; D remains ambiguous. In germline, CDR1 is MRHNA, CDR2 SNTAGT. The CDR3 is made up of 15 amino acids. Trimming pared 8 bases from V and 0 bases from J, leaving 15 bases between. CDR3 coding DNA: TGTGCCAGCCGCGTCGAAGCTATGAGCACAGATACGCAGTATTTT. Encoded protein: CASRVEAMSTDTQYF.

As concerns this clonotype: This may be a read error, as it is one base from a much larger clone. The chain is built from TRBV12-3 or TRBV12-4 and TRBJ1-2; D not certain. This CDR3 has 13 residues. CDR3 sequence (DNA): TGTGACAGCACTGCCGCAGTCACGGGGGGCTACACCTTC. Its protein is CDSTAAVTGGYTF.

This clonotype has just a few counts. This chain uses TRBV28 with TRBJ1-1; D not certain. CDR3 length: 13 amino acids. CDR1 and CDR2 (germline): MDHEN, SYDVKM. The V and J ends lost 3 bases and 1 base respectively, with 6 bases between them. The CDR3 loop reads CASSFQQNTEAFF. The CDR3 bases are TGTGCCAGCAGTTTTCAACAGAACACTGAAGCTTTCTTT. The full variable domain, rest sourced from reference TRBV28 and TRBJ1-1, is DVKVTQSSRYLVKRTGEKVFLECVQDMDHENMFWYRQDPGLGLRLIYFSYDVKMKEKGDIPEGYSVSREKKERFSLILESASTNQTSMYLCASSFQQNTEAFFGQGTRLTVV.

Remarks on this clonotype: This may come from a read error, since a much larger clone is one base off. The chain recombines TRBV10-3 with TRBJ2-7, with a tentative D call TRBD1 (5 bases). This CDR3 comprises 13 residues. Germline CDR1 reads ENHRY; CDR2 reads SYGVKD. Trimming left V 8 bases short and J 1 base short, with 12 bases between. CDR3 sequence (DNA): TGTGCCATCCAGACAGAACCTTCCTACGAGCAGTACTTC. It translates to CAIQTEPSYEQYF.

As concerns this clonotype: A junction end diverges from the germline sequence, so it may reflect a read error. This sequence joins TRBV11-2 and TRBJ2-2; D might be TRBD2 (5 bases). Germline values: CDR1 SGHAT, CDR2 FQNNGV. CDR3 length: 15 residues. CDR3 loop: CVSRLVRTDTGELFF. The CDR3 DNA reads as TGTGTCAGCAGGTTAGTGCGGACTGACACCGGGGAGCTGTTTTTT.

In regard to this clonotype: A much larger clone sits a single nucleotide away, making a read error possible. The DNA for the CDR3 is TGTGCCAGCTCGGGACAGCACACAGATACGCTGTATTTT. Translating gives CASSGQHTDTLYF. The rearrangement joins TRBV6-1 to TRBJ2-3; 7 bases match TRBD1. The CDR3 length is 13 residues. Germline V lookup: CDR1 MNHNS, CDR2 SASEGT.

The CDR3 protein is CASSYNRSTEAFF. The CDR3 DNA is TGTGCCAGCAGTTACAATAGGAGCACTGAAGCTTTCTTT. The rearrangement joins TRBV28 to TRBJ1-1; D ambiguous. The CDR3 runs 13 residues. Per germline, CDR1 MDHEN and CDR2 SYDVKM. V gave up 4 bases and J gave up 4 bases, with 10 bases separating them.

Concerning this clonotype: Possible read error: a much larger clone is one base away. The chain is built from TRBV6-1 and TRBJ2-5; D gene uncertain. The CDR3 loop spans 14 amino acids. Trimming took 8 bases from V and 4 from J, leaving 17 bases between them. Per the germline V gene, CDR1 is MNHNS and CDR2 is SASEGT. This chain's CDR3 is CASARNERRETQYF. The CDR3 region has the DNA TGTGCCAGCGCGCGGAACGAAAGAAGAGAGACCCAGTACTTC.

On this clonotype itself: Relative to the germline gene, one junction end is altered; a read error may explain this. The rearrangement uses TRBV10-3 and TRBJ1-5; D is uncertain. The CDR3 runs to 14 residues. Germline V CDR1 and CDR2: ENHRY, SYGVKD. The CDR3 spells CTISEYEGDQPRHF. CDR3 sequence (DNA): TGTACCATCAGTGAGTATGAGGGCGATCAGCCCCGGCATTTT.

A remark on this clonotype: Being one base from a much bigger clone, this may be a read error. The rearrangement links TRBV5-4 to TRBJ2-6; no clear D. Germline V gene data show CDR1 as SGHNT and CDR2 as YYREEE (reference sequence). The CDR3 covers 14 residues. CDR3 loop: CASSSSSGTNVLTF. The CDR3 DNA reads TGTGCCAGCAGCTCAAGCTCTGGGACCAACGTCCTGACTTTC.

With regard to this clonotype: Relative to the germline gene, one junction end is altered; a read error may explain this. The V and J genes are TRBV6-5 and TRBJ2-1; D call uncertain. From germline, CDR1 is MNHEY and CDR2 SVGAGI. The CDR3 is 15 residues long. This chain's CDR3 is CASSFMLVSYKEQFF. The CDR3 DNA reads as TGTGCCAGCAGTTTTATGCTAGTGTCCTACAAAGAGCAGTTCTTC.

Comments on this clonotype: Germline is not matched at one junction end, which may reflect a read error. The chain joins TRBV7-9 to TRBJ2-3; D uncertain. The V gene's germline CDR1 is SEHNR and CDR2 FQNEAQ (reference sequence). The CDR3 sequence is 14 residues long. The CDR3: CAGSSLQRTDTQYF. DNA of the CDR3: TGTGCCGGCAGCTCCTTACAGCGCACAGATACGCAGTATTTT.

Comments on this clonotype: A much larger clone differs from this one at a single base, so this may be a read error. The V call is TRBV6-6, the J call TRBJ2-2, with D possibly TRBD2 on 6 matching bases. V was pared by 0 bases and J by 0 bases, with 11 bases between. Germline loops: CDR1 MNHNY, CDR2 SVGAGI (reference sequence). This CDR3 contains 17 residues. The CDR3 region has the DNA TGTGCCAGCAGTTACTCGGGAGGACGCACGAACACCGGGGAGCTGTTTTTT. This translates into CASSYSGGRTNTGELFF.

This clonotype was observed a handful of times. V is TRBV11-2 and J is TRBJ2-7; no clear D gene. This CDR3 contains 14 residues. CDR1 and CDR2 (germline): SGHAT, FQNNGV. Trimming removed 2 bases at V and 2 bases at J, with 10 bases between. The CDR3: CASSLTDTAYEQYF. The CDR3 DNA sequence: TGTGCCAGCAGCTTAACTGACACTGCCTACGAGCAGTACTTC.

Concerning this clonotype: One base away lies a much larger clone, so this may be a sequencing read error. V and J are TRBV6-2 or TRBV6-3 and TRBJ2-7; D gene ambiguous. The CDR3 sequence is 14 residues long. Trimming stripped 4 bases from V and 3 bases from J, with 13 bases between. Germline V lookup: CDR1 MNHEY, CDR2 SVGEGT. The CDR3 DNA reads TGTGCCAGCAGTTCTTTTGGGTCAGGCTACGAGCAGTACTTC. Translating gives CASSSFGSGYEQYF.

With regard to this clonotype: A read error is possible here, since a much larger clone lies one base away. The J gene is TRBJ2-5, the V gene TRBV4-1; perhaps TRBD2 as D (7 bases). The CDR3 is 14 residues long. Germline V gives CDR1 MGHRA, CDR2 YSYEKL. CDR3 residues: CASSQEQGRETLYF. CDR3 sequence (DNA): TGCGCCAGCAGCCAAGAGCAGGGGCGGGAGACCCTGTACTTC.

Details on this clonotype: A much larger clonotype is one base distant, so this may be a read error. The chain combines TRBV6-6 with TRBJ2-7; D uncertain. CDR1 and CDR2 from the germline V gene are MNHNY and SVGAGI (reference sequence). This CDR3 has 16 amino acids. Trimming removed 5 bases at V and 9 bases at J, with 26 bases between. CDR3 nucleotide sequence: TGTGCCAGCAGTGAGTCCCCGGCCCTTACCCAGGCCGGGCAGTACTTC. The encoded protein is CASSESPALTQAGQYF.

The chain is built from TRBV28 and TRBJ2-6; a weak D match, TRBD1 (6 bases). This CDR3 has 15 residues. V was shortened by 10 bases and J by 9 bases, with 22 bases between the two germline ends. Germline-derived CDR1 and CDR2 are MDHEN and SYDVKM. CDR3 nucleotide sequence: TGTGCCACGGCTCAAATGGGGGCCAGGGTCAACGTCCTGACTTTC. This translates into CATAQMGARVNVLTF.

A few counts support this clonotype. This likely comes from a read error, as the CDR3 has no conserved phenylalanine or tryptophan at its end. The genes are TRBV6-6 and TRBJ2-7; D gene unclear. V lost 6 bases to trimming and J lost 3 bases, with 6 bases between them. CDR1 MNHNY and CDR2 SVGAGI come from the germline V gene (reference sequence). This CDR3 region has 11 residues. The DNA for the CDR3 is TGTGCCAGCAGCCTCAACTACGAGCAGTACCTC. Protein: CASSLNYEQYL.

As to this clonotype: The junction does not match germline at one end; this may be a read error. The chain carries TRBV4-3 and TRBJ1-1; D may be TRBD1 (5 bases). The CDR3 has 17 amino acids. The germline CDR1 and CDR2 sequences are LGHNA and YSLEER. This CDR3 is CTSSQGRGHTPNTEAFF. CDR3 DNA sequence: TGCACCAGCAGCCAAGGTCGGGGCCACACGCCGAACACTGAAGCTTTCTTT.

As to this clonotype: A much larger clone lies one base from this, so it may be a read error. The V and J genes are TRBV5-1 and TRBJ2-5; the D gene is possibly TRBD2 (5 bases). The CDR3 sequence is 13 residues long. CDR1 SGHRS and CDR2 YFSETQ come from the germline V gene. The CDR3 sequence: CVSSLFEGETQYF. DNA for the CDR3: TGCGTCAGCAGCTTATTTGAGGGAGAGACCCAGTACTTC.

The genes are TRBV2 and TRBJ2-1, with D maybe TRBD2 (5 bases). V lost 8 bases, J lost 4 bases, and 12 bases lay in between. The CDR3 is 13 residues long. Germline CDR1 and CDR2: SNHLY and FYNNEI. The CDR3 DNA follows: TGTGCCAGCGGGGAGATGGGGTACAATGAGCAGTTCTTC. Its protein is CASGEMGYNEQFF.

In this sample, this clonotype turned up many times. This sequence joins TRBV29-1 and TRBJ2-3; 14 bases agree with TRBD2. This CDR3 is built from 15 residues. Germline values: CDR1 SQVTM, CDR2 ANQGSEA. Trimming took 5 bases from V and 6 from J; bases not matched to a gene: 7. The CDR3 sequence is CSVSGTSGRGDTQYF. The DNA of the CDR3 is TGCAGCGTTAGCGGGACTAGCGGGAGAGGGGATACGCAGTATTTT.

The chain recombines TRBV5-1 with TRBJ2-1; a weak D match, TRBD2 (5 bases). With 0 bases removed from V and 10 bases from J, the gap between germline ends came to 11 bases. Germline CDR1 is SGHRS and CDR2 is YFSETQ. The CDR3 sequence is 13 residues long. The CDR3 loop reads CASSLVSGNEQFF. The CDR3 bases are TGCGCCAGCAGCTTGGTATCGGGGAACGAGCAGTTCTTC.